This TCR beta chain was captured in a study of T cell responses to AZD1222 COVID-19 vaccine. General study findings and limits: Seropositive AZD1222 recipients at baseline numbered only five or six.

Regarding this clone: Its target is not known.

Generated by immunoSEQ multiplex PCR, the TCRdb table keeps only in-frame clones and is missing some. This table holds some 130,000 clones, 88% found once. The CDR3 consists of 16 residues. The ends were cut back, 5 bases at V and 0 bases at J, with 14 bases in the middle. Germline loops: CDR1 SGHTA, CDR2 FQGNSA. This chain links TRBV7-2 with TRBJ1-5, with unresolved D. This receptor was identified in an adult who received the AZD1222 COVID-19 vaccine. Sequences were derived from peripheral blood, sampled 28 days after the second AZD1222 dose. CDR3 in amino acids: CASSPRQVNSNQPQHF. CDR3 bases: TGTGCCAGCAGCCCCCGGCAGGTCAATAGCAATCAGCCCCAGCATTTT.